This TCR beta chain was identified during a study of cytomegalovirus exposure and HLA in healthy donors. Study context: Sequencing of around 200 million T cells in an earlier analysis found 95 million to 120 million unique TCR beta sequences.

For this clone: What it binds is unknown.

General study findings and limits: The number of N-insertions in an Asian-associated ancestry cluster was reportedly below the approximately 700-donor mean in a later analysis. Earlier analysis looked at TCR beta V segments, and most were productive about 87% or about 30% of the time.

Both 60 Vbeta primers and 13 Jbeta primers went into the PCR. Clones were read by immunoSEQ multiplex PCR, and TCRdb kept only the in-frame ones, dropping some. The top ten clones hold approximately 7% of a sample with approximately 150,000 clones, 70% to 90% of them seen once. The CDR3 is made up of 15 amino acids. CDR1 SGHTA and CDR2 FQGNSA come from the germline V gene. V was trimmed by 3 bases and J by 2 bases, leaving 10 bases between them. Sequenced material: PBMCs. The receptor comes from a woman aged 30 to 39 in good health and CMV-seropositive. The J gene is TRBJ1-4, the V gene TRBV7-2; the D gene is possibly TRBD1 (5 bases). CDR3 in amino acids: CASSLKGSTNEKLFF. For the CDR3, the DNA is TGTGCCAGCAGCTTGAAGGGGTCGACTAATGAAAAACTGTTTTTT.